This TCR beta chain was found in a study of CD8+ T cells in alopecia areata. Across the whole study: Patients remained on tofacitinib for 6 to 18 months and then went 6 months without it.

Reverse transcribed after extraction, RNA yielded cDNA as the sequencing template. Sequencing was performed with immunoSEQ multiplex PCR; in TCRdb, only in-frame clones are kept and a portion is missing. The table lists 210,000 or so clones, approximately 67% of them singletons. This clone showed up just a few times. Antigen specificity is unknown. The V and J ends lost 6 bases and 4 bases, in that order; junction bases with no gene match: 6. This CDR3 has 14 residues. Per the germline V gene, CDR1 is ENHRY and CDR2 is SYGVKD. Whole-study findings and limits: Many expanded lesional clones remained in scalp and blood on tofacitinib.

The treatment: oral pan-JAK inhibitor, 5-10 mg twice daily. Collected material from alopecia areata patients comprised lesional scalp punch biopsies and peripheral blood. The sequence derives from a human donor with alopecia areata. The source was CD4+ T cells sorted from blood, collected around week 44, from a patient treated with tofacitinib. The chain links TRBV10-3 to TRBJ2-7, with TRBD2 matching over 10 bases. CDR3 DNA: TGTGCCATCAGACCTAGCGGGGGTTTGTACGAGCAGTACTTC. Translating it yields CAIRPSGGLYEQYF.